The 21 T cell receptor beta chains below were found in one sample sequenced in a study of resident and recirculating memory T cells in vitiligo. Clones were read by immunoSEQ multiplex PCR, and TCRdb kept only the in-frame ones, dropping some. The sample has some 70,000 clones, 91% seen once. Sequenced: blood. The origin of the receptors is a male donor with vitiligo.

The chain is built from TRBV29-1 and TRBJ2-1, with a possible D match to TRBD2 (7 bases). Looked up from germline, CDR1 is SQVTM and CDR2 is ANQGSEA. With 4 bases removed from V and 1 base from J, the gap between germline ends came to 14 bases. This CDR3 comprises 15 residues. The CDR3 coding sequence is TGCAGCGTTGGGGGGGGCCTCGTATCCTACAATGAGCAGTTCTTC. Protein sequence: CSVGGGLVSYNEQFF.

The rearrangement joins TRBV4-3 to TRBJ2-7; TRBD1 agrees at 7 bases. Germline V gene lookup returns CDR1 LGHNA and CDR2 YSLEER. The ends lost 5 bases at V and 2 bases at J; junction bases unmatched: 12. The CDR3 has 16 residues. The CDR3 loop reads CASSYKYGDRPYEQYF. The CDR3 DNA sequence: TGCGCCAGCAGCTATAAATACGGGGACAGACCCTACGAGCAGTACTTC.

This clone came up once. V and J are TRBV4-2 and TRBJ1-1, with D uncertain. Trimming pared 4 bases from V and 0 bases from J, leaving 12 bases between. From germline, CDR1 is LGHNA and CDR2 YNFKEQ. The CDR3 runs to 15 residues. For the CDR3, the DNA is TGTGCCAGCAGCCCGCACCTTACAGTGAACACTGAAGCTTTCTTT. It encodes CASSPHLTVNTEAFF.

The chain uses TRBV4-3 and TRBJ2-3; D is possibly TRBD2 (7 bases). CDR3 size: 19 residues. Germline CDR1 LGHNA, CDR2 YSLEER. Deletions cut 0 bases from V and 2 bases from J, with 21 bases between. CDR3 coding DNA: TGCGCCAGCAGCCAAGATCGAGATCGGGGGGCTTTCCCCACAGATACGCAGTATTTT. This encodes CASSQDRDRGAFPTDTQYF.

V and J are TRBV5-8 and TRBJ1-5; TRBD1 matches at 8 bases. From germline, CDR1 is SGHTS and CDR2 YDEGEE. The CDR3 runs to 16 residues. Trimming took 4 bases from V and 5 from J; bases not matched to a gene: 11. The CDR3 coding sequence is TGTGCCAGCAGCCCGCCGACAGGGGTCGTGGATCAGCCCCAGCATTTT. Translation gives CASSPPTGVVDQPQHF.

The chain recombines TRBV20-1 with TRBJ2-7; D gene unclear. The V end lost 2 bases, the J end lost 1 base, and 3 bases lay between the germline ends. Germline-derived CDR1 and CDR2 are DFQATT and SNEGSKA (reference sequence). This CDR3 region has 11 residues. The CDR3 bases are TGCAGTGCTAGACAGTCCTACGAGCAGTACTTC. Translated, it gives CSARQSYEQYF.

The chain employs TRBV6-6 and TRBJ2-1; D is possibly TRBD2 (5 bases). The CDR3 contains 15 residues. Trimming removed 1 base at V and 2 bases at J, with 9 bases between. From germline, CDR1 is MNHNY and CDR2 SVGAGI (reference sequence). CDR3 bases: TGTGCCAGCAGTTACTGGGAGAAGCCCTACAATGAGCAGTTCTTC. Translated, it gives CASSYWEKPYNEQFF.

This chain uses TRBV20-1 with TRBJ2-1; D may be TRBD1 (5 bases). CDR1 is DFQATT, CDR2 SNEGSKA, per germline (reference sequence). The V end lost 8 bases, the J end lost 7 bases, and 12 bases lay between the germline ends. The CDR3 is made up of 11 amino acids. CDR3 protein: CSTGRGNEQFF. In DNA form, the CDR3 reads TGCAGTACCGGAAGGGGAAATGAGCAGTTCTTC.

The V and J genes are TRBV5-6 and TRBJ2-7; tentatively, D is TRBD2 (6 bases). CDR1 and CDR2 from the germline V gene are SGHDT and YYEEEE. The CDR3 is 14 residues long. Trimming stripped 1 base from V and 2 bases from J, with 10 bases between. The CDR3 region is CASSLQEGTYEQYF. In nucleotides, the CDR3 is TGTGCCAGCAGCTTGCAGGAGGGCACCTACGAGCAGTACTTC.

The chain joins TRBV7-8 to TRBJ1-1, with 7 bases lining up with TRBD1. The CDR3 totals 14 residues. J was trimmed by 4 bases and V by 3 bases; bases with no gene match: 5. Per the germline V gene, CDR1 is SGHVS and CDR2 is FQNEAQ. This CDR3 is CASSFTGVPTEAFF. CDR3 nucleotide sequence: TGTGCCAGCAGCTTCACAGGGGTTCCCACTGAAGCTTTCTTT.

The chain combines TRBV6-5 with TRBJ2-7; TRBD1 matches 10 bases. V dropped 6 bases and J dropped 4; count of bases not matched to a gene: 6. The germline V gene has CDR1 MNHEY and CDR2 SVGAGI. The length of the CDR3 is 14 residues. For the CDR3, the DNA is TGTGCCAGCAGCGACCGGGACAGGGGTTACGAGCAGTACTTC. It encodes CASSDRDRGYEQYF.

The J gene is TRBJ2-1, the V gene TRBV27; 9 nucleotides align to TRBD1. V shed 5 bases, J shed 4 bases, and the junction held 6 bases outside the gene matches. CDR3 length: 15 amino acids. Germline values: CDR1 MNHEY, CDR2 SMNVEV (reference sequence). The CDR3: CASSPRTGVYNEQFF. The CDR3 DNA reads TGTGCCAGCAGTCCCCGGACAGGGGTTTACAATGAGCAGTTCTTC.

Of note for this clone: The same CDR3 is also encoded by other DNA sequences in this sample. V and J are TRBV5-1 and TRBJ2-1, with TRBD2 as a possible D gene (6 bases). The CDR3 totals 16 residues. Trimming shortened V by 2 bases and J by 5 bases, and 17 bases separated the two germline ends. The germline CDR1 and CDR2 sequences are SGHRS and YFSETQ. Here the CDR3 reads CASSLGPGLDDNEQFF. In DNA form, the CDR3 reads TGCGCCAGCAGCTTAGGGCCGGGACTCGATGACAATGAGCAGTTCTTC.

The chain recombines TRBV4-3 with TRBJ1-3, with D possibly matching TRBD1 (5 bases). Germline CDR1 and CDR2: LGHNA and YSLEER. This CDR3 is built from 18 residues. Trimming cost V 0 bases and J 0 bases, with 15 bases left between them. The CDR3 loop reads CASSQEGGRVLSGNTIYF. The DNA for the CDR3 is TGCGCCAGCAGCCAAGAGGGGGGTAGAGTTCTCTCTGGAAACACCATATATTTT.

J is TRBJ2-7 and V is TRBV18; D remains ambiguous. CDR3 length equals 11 residues. V was trimmed by 5 bases and J by 2 bases, leaving 4 bases between them. Germline V gene data show CDR1 as KGHSH and CDR2 as LQKENI. CDR3 DNA: TGTGCCAGCTCATCCACCTACGAGCAGTACTTC. It encodes CASSSTYEQYF.

The chain recombines TRBV5-1 with TRBJ2-5; TRBD1 aligns across 7 bases. The CDR3 runs 17 residues. CDR1 and CDR2 (germline): SGHRS, YFSETQ. V lost 4 bases and J lost 0; bases outside the gene matches: 12. Here the CDR3 DNA reads TGCGCCAGCAGCCCTACCCCGAGACAGGGCGACCAAGAGACCCAGTACTTC. It specifies CASSPTPRQGDQETQYF.

This clone was counted a single time. The J gene is TRBJ1-6, the V gene TRBV19; possibly TRBD1 for D (5 bases). The germline gives CDR1 LNHDA, CDR2 SQIVND (reference sequence). This CDR3 comprises 16 residues. Trimming stripped 2 bases from V and 0 bases from J, with 8 bases between. The CDR3 nucleotides are TGTGCCAGTAGTATACTTAGGGGCTCCTATAATTCACCCCTCCACTTT. Translation: CASSILRGSYNSPLHF.

V is TRBV5-1 and J is TRBJ2-3, with 7 bases fitting TRBD1. CDR1 SGHRS and CDR2 YFSETQ come from the germline V gene. J gave up 0 bases and V 8 bases, and 6 bases lay outside the gene matches. The length of the CDR3 is 14 residues. Here the CDR3 reads CARFWTGSTDTQYF. The CDR3 DNA is TGCGCCAGGTTCTGGACAGGTAGCACAGATACGCAGTATTTT.

The chain carries TRBV5-5 and TRBJ1-4, with a possible D match to TRBD1 (6 bases). V was trimmed by 1 base and J by 3 bases, leaving 10 bases between them. The CDR3 sequence is 15 residues long. The germline gives CDR1 SGHKS, CDR2 YYEKEE (reference sequence). Written as DNA, the CDR3 is TGTGCCAGCAGCTTGTGGGCAGGGGCTAATGAAAAACTGTTTTTT. The encoded protein is CASSLWAGANEKLFF.

The chain recombines TRBV7-2 with TRBJ1-4, with TRBD1 identical over 10 bases. This CDR3 spans 15 amino acids. With 5 bases clipped from V and 4 bases from J, the junction kept 4 bases outside the gene matches. CDR1 is SGHTA, CDR2 FQGNSA, per germline. CDR3 sequence: CASSDRGLLNEKLFF. CDR3 DNA: TGTGCCAGCAGCGACAGGGGGCTCCTTAATGAAAAACTGTTTTTT. Full variable domain (remainder filled in from reference TRBV7-2 and TRBJ1-4): GAGVSQSPSNKVTEKGKDVELRCDPISGHTALYWYRQSLGQGLEFLIYFQGNSAPDKSGLPSDRFSAERTGGSVSTLTIQRTQQEDSAVYLCASSDRGLLNEKLFFGSGTQLSVL.

The chain employs TRBV7-3 and TRBJ2-7; D remains unclear. V was clipped by 3 bases and J by 0 bases, with 9 bases between them. This CDR3 comprises 14 residues. The germline V gene has CDR1 SGHTA and CDR2 FQGTGA. CDR3 nucleotide sequence: TGTGCCAGCAGCTTTGTCTACGGCTCCTACGAGCAGTACTTC. Translation: CASSFVYGSYEQYF.